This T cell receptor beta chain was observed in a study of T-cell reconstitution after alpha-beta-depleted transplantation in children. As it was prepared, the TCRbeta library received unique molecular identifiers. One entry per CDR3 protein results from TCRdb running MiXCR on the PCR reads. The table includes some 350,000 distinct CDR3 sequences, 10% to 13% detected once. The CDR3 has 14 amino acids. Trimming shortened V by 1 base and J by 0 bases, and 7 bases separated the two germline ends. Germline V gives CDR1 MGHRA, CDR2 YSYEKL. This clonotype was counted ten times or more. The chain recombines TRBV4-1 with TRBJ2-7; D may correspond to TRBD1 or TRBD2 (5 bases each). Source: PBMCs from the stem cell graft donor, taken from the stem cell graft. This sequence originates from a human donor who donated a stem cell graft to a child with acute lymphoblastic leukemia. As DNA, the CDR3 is TGCGCCAGCAGCCAAGGAGGGGTCTCCTACGAGCAGTACTTC. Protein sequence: CASSQGGVSYEQYF.